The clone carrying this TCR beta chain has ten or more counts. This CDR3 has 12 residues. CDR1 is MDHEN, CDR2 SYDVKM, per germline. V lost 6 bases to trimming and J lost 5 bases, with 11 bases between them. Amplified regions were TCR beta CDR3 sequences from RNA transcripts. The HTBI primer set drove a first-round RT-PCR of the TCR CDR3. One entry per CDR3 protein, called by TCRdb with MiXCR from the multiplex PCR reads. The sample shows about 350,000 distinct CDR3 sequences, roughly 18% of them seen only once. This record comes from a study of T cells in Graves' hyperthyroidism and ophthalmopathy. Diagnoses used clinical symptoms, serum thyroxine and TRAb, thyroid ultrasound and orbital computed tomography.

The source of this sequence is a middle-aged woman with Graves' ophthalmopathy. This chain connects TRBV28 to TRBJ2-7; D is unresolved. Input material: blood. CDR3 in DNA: TGTGCCAGCAGCCTGGGGTACGACGAGCAGTACTTC. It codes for CASSLGYDEQYF.